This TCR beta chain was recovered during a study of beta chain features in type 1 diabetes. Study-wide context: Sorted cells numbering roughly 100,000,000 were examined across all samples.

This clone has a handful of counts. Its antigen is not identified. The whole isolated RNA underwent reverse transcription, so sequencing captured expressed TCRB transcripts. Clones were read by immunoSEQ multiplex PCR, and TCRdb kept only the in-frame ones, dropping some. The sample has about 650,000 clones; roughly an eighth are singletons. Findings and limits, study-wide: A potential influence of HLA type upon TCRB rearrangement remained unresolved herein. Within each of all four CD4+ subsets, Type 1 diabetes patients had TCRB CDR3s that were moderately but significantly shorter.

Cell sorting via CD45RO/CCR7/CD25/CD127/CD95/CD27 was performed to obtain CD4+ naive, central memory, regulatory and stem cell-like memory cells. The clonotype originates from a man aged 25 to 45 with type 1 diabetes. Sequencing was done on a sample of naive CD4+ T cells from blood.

The CDR3: CASTRGQGNSPLHF. The CDR3 region has the DNA TGCGCCAGCACGCGGGGACAGGGTAATTCACCCCTCCACTTT. The chain couples TRBV10-2 to TRBJ1-6, with 9 bases matching TRBD1. The J segment lost 6 bases and the V segment lost 7 bases, leaving 4 bases of the junction unmatched. Germline values: CDR1 WSHSY, CDR2 SAAADI. The CDR3 runs 14 residues.